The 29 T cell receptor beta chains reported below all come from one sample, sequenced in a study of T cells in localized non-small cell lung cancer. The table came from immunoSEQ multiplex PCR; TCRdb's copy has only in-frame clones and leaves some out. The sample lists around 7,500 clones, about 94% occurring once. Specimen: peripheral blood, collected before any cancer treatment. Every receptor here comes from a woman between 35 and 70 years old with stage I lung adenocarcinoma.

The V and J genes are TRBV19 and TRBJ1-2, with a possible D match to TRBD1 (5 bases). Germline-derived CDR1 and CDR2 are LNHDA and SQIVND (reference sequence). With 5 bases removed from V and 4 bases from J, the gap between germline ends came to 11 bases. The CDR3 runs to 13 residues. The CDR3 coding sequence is TGTGCCAGTAGTTACCAGGGCACCTATGGCTACACCTTC. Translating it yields CASSYQGTYGYTF.

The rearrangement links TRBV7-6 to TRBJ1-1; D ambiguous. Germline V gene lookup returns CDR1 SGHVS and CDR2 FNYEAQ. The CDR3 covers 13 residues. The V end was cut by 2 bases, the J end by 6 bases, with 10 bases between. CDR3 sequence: CASSLQAGAEAFF. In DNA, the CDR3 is TGTGCCAGCAGCTTACAGGCGGGCGCTGAAGCTTTCTTT.

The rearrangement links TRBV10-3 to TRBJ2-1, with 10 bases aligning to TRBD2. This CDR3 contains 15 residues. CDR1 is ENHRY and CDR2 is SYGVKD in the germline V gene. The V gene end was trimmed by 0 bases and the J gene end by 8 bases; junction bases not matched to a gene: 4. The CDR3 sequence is CAISESAGGRHEQFF. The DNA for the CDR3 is TGTGCCATCAGTGAGTCAGCGGGAGGGCGCCATGAGCAGTTCTTC.

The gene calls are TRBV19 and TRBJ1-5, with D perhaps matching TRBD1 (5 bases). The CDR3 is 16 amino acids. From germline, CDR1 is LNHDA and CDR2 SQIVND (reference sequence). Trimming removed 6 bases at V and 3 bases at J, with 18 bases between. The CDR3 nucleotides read TGTGCCAGTAGCGGTGGGGGAGCGAGATTCAATCAGCCCCAGCATTTT. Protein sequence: CASSGGGARFNQPQHF. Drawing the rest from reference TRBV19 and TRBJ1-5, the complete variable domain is DGGITQSPKYLFRKEGQNVTLSCEQNLNHDAMYWYRQDPGQGLRLIYYSQIVNDFQKGDIAEGYSVSREKKESFPLTVTSAQKNPTAFYLCASSGGGARFNQPQHFGDGTRLSIL.

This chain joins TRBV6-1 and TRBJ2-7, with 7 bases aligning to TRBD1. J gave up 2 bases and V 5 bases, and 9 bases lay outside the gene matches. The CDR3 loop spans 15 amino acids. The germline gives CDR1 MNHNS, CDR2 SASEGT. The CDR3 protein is CASSSTRGTTYEQYF. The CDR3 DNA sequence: TGTGCCAGCAGTTCGACCAGGGGGACCACCTACGAGCAGTACTTC.

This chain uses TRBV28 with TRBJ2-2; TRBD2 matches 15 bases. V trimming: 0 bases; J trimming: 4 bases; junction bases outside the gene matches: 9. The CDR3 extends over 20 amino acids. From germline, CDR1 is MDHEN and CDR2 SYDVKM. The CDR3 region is CASSLWIRTSGGAGTGELFF. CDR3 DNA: TGTGCCAGCAGTTTATGGATTAGGACTAGCGGGGGGGCTGGCACCGGGGAGCTGTTTTTT.

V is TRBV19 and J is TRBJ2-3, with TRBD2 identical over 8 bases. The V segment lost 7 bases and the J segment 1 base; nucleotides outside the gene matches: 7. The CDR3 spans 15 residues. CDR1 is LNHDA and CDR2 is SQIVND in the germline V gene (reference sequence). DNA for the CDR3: TGTGCCAGTACCCCAGCGGGGGCCCGCACAGATACGCAGTATTTT. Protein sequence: CASTPAGARTDTQYF.

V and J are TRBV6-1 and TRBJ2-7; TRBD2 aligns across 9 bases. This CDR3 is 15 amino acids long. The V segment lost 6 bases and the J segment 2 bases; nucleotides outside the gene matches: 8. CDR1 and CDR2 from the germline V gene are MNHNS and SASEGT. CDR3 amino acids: CASRATGTSTYEQYF. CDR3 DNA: TGTGCCAGCAGAGCAACCGGGACTAGCACCTACGAGCAGTACTTC.

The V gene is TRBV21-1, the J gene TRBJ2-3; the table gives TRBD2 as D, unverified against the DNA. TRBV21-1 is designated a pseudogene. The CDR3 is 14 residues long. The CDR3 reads CASSSWEYRDTQYF. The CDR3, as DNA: TGTGCCAGCAGTTCATGGGAGTATCGAGATACGCAGTATTTT.

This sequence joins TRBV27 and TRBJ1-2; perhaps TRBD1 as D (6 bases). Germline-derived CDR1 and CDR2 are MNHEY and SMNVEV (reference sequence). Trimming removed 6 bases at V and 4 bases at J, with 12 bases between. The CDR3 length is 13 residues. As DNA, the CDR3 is TGTGCCAGCAGACTTGGGGGCACCTATGGCTACACCTTC. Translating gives CASRLGGTYGYTF.

The CDR3 DNA sequence: TGTGCCAGCTCACCAAAGGCAGGGGGTTCACCCCTCCACTTT. This gives the protein CASSPKAGGSPLHF. The rearrangement links TRBV18 to TRBJ1-6, with 7 bases that match TRBD1. This CDR3 region has 14 residues. V shed 2 bases, J shed 9 bases, and the junction held 4 bases outside the gene matches. Germline values: CDR1 KGHSH, CDR2 LQKENI.

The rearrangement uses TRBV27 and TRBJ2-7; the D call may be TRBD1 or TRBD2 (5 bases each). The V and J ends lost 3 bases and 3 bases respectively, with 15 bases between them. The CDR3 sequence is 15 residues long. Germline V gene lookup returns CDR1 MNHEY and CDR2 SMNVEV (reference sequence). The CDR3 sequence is CASSLAVAGSYEQYF. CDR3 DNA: TGTGCCAGCAGTTTGGCCGTGGCAGGGAGCTACGAGCAGTACTTC.

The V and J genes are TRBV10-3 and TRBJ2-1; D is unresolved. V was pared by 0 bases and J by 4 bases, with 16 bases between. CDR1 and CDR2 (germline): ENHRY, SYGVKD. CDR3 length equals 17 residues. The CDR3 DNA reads TGTGCCATCAGTGAGTCGACCGGGCTCTCCGATTACAATGAGCAGTTCTTC. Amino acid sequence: CAISESTGLSDYNEQFF.

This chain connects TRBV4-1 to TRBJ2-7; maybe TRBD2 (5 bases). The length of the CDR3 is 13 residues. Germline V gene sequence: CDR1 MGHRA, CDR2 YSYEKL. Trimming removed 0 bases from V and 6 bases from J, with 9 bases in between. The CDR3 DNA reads TGCGCCAGCAGCCAAGATATGCGGGCCGAGCAGTACTTC. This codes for CASSQDMRAEQYF.

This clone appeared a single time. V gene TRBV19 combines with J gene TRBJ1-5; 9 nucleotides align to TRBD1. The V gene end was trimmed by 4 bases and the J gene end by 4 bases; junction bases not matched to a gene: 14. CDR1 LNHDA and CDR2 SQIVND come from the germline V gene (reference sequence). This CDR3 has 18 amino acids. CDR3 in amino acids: CASSTPFGDRVINQPQHF. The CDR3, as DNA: TGTGCCAGTAGTACCCCCTTTGGGGACAGGGTAATTAATCAGCCCCAGCATTTT.

CDR3: CASSPYSAGGNTEAFF. In nucleotides, the CDR3 is TGTGCCAGCTCACCATATTCAGCAGGGGGGAACACTGAAGCTTTCTTT. The chain recombines TRBV18 with TRBJ1-1; 7 bases fit TRBD1. Per the germline V gene, CDR1 is KGHSH and CDR2 is LQKENI. The CDR3 contains 16 residues. V dropped 2 bases and J dropped 1; count of bases not matched to a gene: 7.

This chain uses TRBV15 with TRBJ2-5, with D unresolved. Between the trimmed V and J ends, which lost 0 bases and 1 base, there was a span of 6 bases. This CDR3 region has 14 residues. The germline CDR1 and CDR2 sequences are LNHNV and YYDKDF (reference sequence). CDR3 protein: CATSRDRSQETQYF. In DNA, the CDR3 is TGTGCCACCAGCAGAGATCGGAGCCAAGAGACCCAGTACTTC.

CDR3 protein: CAISDARVLPANTIYF. In DNA form, the CDR3 reads TGTGCCATCAGTGATGCGCGGGTACTCCCTGCAAACACCATATATTTT. The chain has TRBV10-3 and TRBJ1-3; D call uncertain. V was trimmed by 3 bases and J by 6 bases, leaving 18 bases between them. Germline V gives CDR1 ENHRY, CDR2 SYGVKD. The CDR3 has 16 residues.

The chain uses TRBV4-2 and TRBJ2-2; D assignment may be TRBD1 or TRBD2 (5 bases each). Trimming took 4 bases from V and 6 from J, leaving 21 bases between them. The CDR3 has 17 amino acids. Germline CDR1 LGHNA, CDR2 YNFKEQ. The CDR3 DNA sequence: TGTGCCAGCAGCCTAGATGGGACCCTAGTATCCTCCGGGGAGCTGTTTTTT. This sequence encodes CASSLDGTLVSSGELFF.

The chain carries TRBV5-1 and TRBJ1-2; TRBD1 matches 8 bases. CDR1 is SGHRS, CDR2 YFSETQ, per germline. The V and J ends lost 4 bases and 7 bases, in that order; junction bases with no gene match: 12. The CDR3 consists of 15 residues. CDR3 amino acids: CASSLKQGDWTGYTF. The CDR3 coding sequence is TGCGCCAGCAGCCTTAAACAGGGGGACTGGACTGGCTACACCTTC. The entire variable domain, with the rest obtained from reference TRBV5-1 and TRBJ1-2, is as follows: KAGVTQTPRYLIKTRGQQVTLSCSPISGHRSVSWYQQTPGQGLQFLFEYFSETQRNKGNFPGRFSGRQFSNSRSEMNVSTLELGDSALYLCASSLKQGDWTGYTFGSGTRLTVV.

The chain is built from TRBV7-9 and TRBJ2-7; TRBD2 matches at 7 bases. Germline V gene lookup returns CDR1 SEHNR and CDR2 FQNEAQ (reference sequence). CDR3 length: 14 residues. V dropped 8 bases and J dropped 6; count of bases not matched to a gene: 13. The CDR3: CASGTRDYGPEQYF. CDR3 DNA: TGTGCCAGCGGAACCCGGGACTATGGACCCGAGCAGTACTTC.

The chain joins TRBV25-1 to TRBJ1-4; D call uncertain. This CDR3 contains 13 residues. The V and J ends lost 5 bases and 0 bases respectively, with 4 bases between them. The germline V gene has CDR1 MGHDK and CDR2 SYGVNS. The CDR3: CASSRTTNEKLFF. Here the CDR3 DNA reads TGTGCCAGCAGTAGGACAACTAATGAAAAACTGTTTTTT.

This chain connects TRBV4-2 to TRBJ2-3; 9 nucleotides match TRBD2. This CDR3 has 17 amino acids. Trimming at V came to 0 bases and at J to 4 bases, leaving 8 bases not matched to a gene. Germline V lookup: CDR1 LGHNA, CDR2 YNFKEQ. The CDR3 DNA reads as TGTGCCAGCAGCCAAGAGCTAGCGGGGAACCCCGCAGATACGCAGTATTTT. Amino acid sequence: CASSQELAGNPADTQYF.

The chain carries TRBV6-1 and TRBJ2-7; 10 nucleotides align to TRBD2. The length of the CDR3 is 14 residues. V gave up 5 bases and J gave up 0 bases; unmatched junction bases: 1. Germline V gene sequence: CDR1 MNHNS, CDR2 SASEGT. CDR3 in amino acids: CASSRLAGSYEQYF. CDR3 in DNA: TGTGCCAGCAGTCGACTAGCGGGCTCCTACGAGCAGTACTTC.

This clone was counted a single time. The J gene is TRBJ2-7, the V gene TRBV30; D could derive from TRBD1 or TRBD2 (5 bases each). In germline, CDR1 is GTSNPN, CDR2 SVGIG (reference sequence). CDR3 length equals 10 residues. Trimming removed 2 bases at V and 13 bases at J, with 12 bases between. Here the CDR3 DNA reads TGTGCCTGGAGTAGCCGGGACCTCTACTTC. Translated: CAWSSRDLYF.

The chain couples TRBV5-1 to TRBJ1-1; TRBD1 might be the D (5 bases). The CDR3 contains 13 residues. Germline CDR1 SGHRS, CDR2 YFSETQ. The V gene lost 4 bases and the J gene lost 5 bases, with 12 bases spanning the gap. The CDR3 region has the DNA TGCGCCAGCAGCCTCGATTGGGGGACTGAAGCTTTCTTT. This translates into CASSLDWGTEAFF.

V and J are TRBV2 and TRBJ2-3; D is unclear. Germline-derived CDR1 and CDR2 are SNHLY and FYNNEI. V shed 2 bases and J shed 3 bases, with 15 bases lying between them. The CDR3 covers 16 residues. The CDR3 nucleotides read TGTGCCAGCAGTGAACAGATAGGTAGTGGGACAGATACGCAGTATTTT. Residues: CASSEQIGSGTDTQYF.

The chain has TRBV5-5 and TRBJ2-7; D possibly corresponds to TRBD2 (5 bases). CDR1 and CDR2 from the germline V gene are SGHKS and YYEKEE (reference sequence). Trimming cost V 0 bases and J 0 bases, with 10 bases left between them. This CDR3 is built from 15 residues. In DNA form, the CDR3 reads TGTGCCAGCAGCTTGGAGCTAGCATCCTCCTACGAGCAGTACTTC. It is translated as CASSLELASSYEQYF.

The CDR3: CASRFDTEAFF. The CDR3 DNA sequence: TGTGCCAGCAGGTTTGACACTGAAGCTTTCTTT. This rearrangement joins TRBV6-5 to TRBJ1-1; D unresolved. This CDR3 region has 11 residues. Trimming left V 6 bases short and J 3 bases short, with 5 bases between. Germline CDR1 is MNHEY and CDR2 is SVGAGI.